One sample yielded the 21 T cell receptor beta chains listed below, sequenced in a study of blood T cell repertoires in COVID-19 (TCRdb year 2020). The library came from the immunoSEQ multiplex PCR assay. TCRdb's version of the immuneACCESS table is confined to in-frame rearrangements and falls short of the full clone set. An unresolved V gene accounts for under half of the shortfall where checked; the remainder is of unknown origin. Within this sample are 150,000 to 200,000 clones, with roughly 76% of them counted one time only. The ten largest account for 11% of the sample. Sample: peripheral blood. The receptors come from a woman aged 40 to 50 with COVID-19, enrolled during active disease.

The gene calls are TRBV7-9 and TRBJ2-3; TRBD2 matches 10 bases. CDR3 length: 16 residues. After removal of 5 bases from V and 0 bases from J, the junction contained 5 bases not matched to a gene. Germline CDR1 is SEHNR and CDR2 is FQNEAQ (reference sequence). The CDR3 DNA sequence: TGTGCCAGCAGCCACACTAGCGGGGAGAGCACAGATACGCAGTATTTT. It translates to CASSHTSGESTDTQYF. The full variable domain, with the rest looked up from reference TRBV7-9 and TRBJ2-3, is DTGVSQNPRHKITKRGQNVTFRCDPISEHNRLYWYRQTLGQGPEFLTYFQNEAQLEKSRLLSDRFSAERPKGSFSTLEIQRTEQGDSAMYLCASSHTSGESTDTQYFGPGTRLTVL.

The gene calls are TRBV5-1 and TRBJ2-7, with 7 bases that match TRBD2. This CDR3 spans 16 amino acids. After removal of 3 bases from V and 3 bases from J, the junction contained 12 bases not matched to a gene. CDR1 SGHRS and CDR2 YFSETQ come from the germline V gene. The DNA for the CDR3 is TGCGCCAGCAGCTCTGGTGCTAGGCTAGCGGACTACGAGCAGTACTTC. This translates into CASSSGARLADYEQYF.

This chain connects TRBV20-1 to TRBJ1-1; D is uncertain. The CDR3 sequence is 10 residues long. The ends were cut back, 6 bases at V and 10 bases at J, with 12 bases in the middle. Looked up from germline, CDR1 is DFQATT and CDR2 is SNEGSKA (reference sequence). CDR3 nucleotides: TGCAGTGCGGCTCGAACGGGAGCTTTCTTT. It translates to CSAARTGAFF.

V and J are TRBV2 and TRBJ2-2; perhaps TRBD1 as D (6 bases). V lost 2 bases, J lost 4 bases, and 11 bases lay in between. Germline lookup yields CDR1 SNHLY and CDR2 FYNNEI. The CDR3 has 15 residues. Here the CDR3 DNA reads TGTGCCAGCAGTGAAACGGGACACATCACCGGGGAGCTGTTTTTT. Translated: CASSETGHITGELFF.

The V call is TRBV5-1, the J call TRBJ2-7, with a possible D match to TRBD1 (6 bases). Germline V gene data show CDR1 as SGHRS and CDR2 as YFSETQ. The V end was cut by 0 bases, the J end by 0 bases, with 7 bases between. This CDR3 has 14 residues. The CDR3 region has the DNA TGCGCCAGCAGCTTGGGGACAGTCTCCTACGAGCAGTACTTC. Its translation: CASSLGTVSYEQYF.

The gene calls are TRBV25-1 and TRBJ1-2, with 7 nucleotides matching TRBD1. With V trimmed by 8 bases and J by 6 bases, 12 bases remained unmatched. CDR3 length: 14 residues. Germline V gene sequence: CDR1 MGHDK, CDR2 SYGVNS. CDR3 amino acids: CASLPQGWVDGYTF. CDR3 DNA: TGTGCCAGCCTCCCACAGGGGTGGGTGGATGGCTACACCTTC.

The chain links TRBV2 to TRBJ1-2; D is possibly TRBD1 (5 bases). Per germline, CDR1 SNHLY and CDR2 FYNNEI. V was shortened by 1 base and J by 4 bases, with 10 bases between the two germline ends. The CDR3 contains 14 residues. The CDR3 here is CASSEEQGLYGYTF. DNA for the CDR3: TGTGCCAGCAGTGAAGAGCAGGGACTCTATGGCTACACCTTC.

The chain uses TRBV7-8 and TRBJ2-1; D is ambiguous. V was cut by 5 bases and J by 8 bases, with 7 bases left in between. The CDR3 totals 11 residues. CDR1 and CDR2 (germline): SGHVS, FQNEAQ. DNA for the CDR3: TGTGCCAGCAGCCCAAACTATGAGCAGTTCTTC. Amino acids: CASSPNYEQFF. Full variable domain (missing parts from reference TRBV7-8 and TRBJ2-1): GAGVSQSPRYKVAKRGQDVALRCDPISGHVSLFWYQQALGQGPEFLTYFQNEAQLDKSGLPSDRFFAERPEGSVSTLKIQRTQQEDSAVYLCASSPNYEQFFGPGTRLTVL.

The rearrangement links TRBV28 to TRBJ2-3; D call uncertain. V lost 2 bases to trimming and J lost 0 bases, with 6 bases between them. CDR3 length: 14 amino acids. CDR1 is MDHEN and CDR2 is SYDVKM in the germline V gene. The CDR3 reads CASSLELSTDTQYF. Written as DNA, the CDR3 is TGTGCCAGCAGTTTAGAGCTGAGCACAGATACGCAGTATTTT.

The chain uses TRBV14 and TRBJ2-1; 12 positions agree with TRBD2. The trim removed 1 base at V and 5 bases at J, leaving 6 bases unmatched. This CDR3 contains 17 residues. The germline gives CDR1 SGHDN, CDR2 FVKESK. The CDR3 DNA reads TGTGCCAGCAGCCAAGGTTTGCTAGCGGGAGGGCACAATGAGCAGTTCTTC. It codes for CASSQGLLAGGHNEQFF.

The V and J genes are TRBV28 and TRBJ1-1; D is possibly TRBD1 (5 bases). The CDR3 is 15 residues long. Trimming pared 7 bases from V and 2 bases from J, leaving 17 bases between. Germline V gene lookup returns CDR1 MDHEN and CDR2 SYDVKM. DNA of the CDR3: TGTGCCAGCACATCTTGGGGGGGAGGAAACACTGAAGCTTTCTTT. Translating gives CASTSWGGGNTEAFF.

The rearrangement links TRBV7-3 to TRBJ2-3; 9 nucleotides agree with TRBD1. Trimming removed 5 bases from V and 5 bases from J; junction bases left unmatched: 8. The V gene's germline CDR1 is SGHTA and CDR2 FQGTGA. CDR3 length equals 15 residues. The CDR3 coding sequence is TGTGCCAGCAGCGATACAGGGGGCCGAGGAGATACGCAGTATTTT. Its translation: CASSDTGGRGDTQYF.

The CDR3 DNA reads TGTGCCAGCAATGGACAGACCCGGGATCAGCCCCAGCATTTT. Translated: CASNGQTRDQPQHF. The chain uses TRBV6-5 and TRBJ1-5, with D possibly TRBD1 on 6 matching bases. The germline V gene encodes CDR1 MNHEY and CDR2 SVGAGI. Trimming took 7 bases from V and 5 from J, leaving 15 bases between them. The CDR3 has 14 residues.

V is TRBV7-9 and J is TRBJ1-2; the D gene is possibly TRBD1 (5 bases). Germline CDR1 SEHNR, CDR2 FQNEAQ (reference sequence). This CDR3 contains 14 residues. The germline V and J ends were trimmed by 5 bases and 8 bases, with 18 bases remaining between them. In DNA, the CDR3 is TGTGCCAGCAGCCCAGGGCCAAGTCCACCCGGCTACACCTTC. It encodes CASSPGPSPPGYTF.

The gene calls are TRBV11-2 and TRBJ2-3; 10 bases match TRBD2. Germline V gene data show CDR1 as SGHAT and CDR2 as FQNNGV. Losses at the gene ends were 4 bases for V and 3 bases for J; bases not matched to a gene: 4. The CDR3 has 15 amino acids. The CDR3 is CASSSLAGATDTQYF. The DNA for the CDR3 is TGTGCCAGCAGCTCCCTAGCGGGAGCAACAGATACGCAGTATTTT. Looking up the rest from reference TRBV11-2 and TRBJ2-3 gives the full variable domain: EAGVAQSPRYKIIEKRQSVAFWCNPISGHATLYWYQQILGQGPKLLIQFQNNGVVDDSQLPKDRFSAERLKGVDSTLKIQPAKLEDSAVYLCASSSLAGATDTQYFGPGTRLTVL.

V and J are TRBV21-1 and TRBJ1-2; the tabulated D call, TRBD1, remains unverified against the DNA. TRBV21-1 is recorded as a pseudogene. The CDR3 loop spans 13 amino acids. CDR3 sequence reads: CASNNGQGYGYTF. CDR3 DNA: TGTGCCAGCAACAATGGACAGGGCTATGGCTACACCTTC.

This chain uses TRBV20-1 with TRBJ2-2; D remains ambiguous. V was trimmed by 5 bases and J by 3 bases, leaving 4 bases between them. The CDR3 runs 11 residues. From germline, CDR1 is DFQATT and CDR2 SNEGSKA (reference sequence). CDR3 loop: CSAPYTGELFF. CDR3 bases: TGCAGTGCTCCTTACACCGGGGAGCTGTTTTTT.

J is TRBJ1-3 and V is TRBV28; 8 nucleotides line up with TRBD1. Looked up from germline, CDR1 is MDHEN and CDR2 is SYDVKM. CDR3 length equals 13 residues. J gave up 4 bases and V 7 bases, and 3 bases lay outside the gene matches. The CDR3 spells CASKQGGGNTIYF. The CDR3 nucleotides read TGTGCCAGCAAACAGGGGGGGGGAAACACCATATATTTT.

Only a few counts were recorded for this clone. The CDR3 bases are TGTGCCAGCAGCTTGGGCCAGGATGAACTCTACGAGCAGTACGTC. Its protein is CASSLGQDELYEQYV. The genes are TRBV5-5 and TRBJ2-7; D uncertain. Germline CDR1 and CDR2: SGHKS and YYEKEE (reference sequence). The CDR3 sequence is 15 residues long. V shed 0 bases and J shed 3 bases, with 13 bases lying between them.

The rearrangement links TRBV30 to TRBJ2-1, with D perhaps TRBD1 (5 bases). Trimming took 4 bases from V and 4 from J, leaving 11 bases between them. CDR3 size: 13 residues. Germline V gene sequence: CDR1 GTSNPN, CDR2 SVGIG (reference sequence). The CDR3 region is CAWIDSRYNEQFF. The CDR3 region has the DNA TGTGCCTGGATAGACAGCCGATACAATGAGCAGTTCTTC.

This chain connects TRBV5-1 to TRBJ2-3, with unresolved D. This CDR3 spans 12 amino acids. Trimming stripped 4 bases from V and 2 bases from J, with 5 bases between. Germline loops: CDR1 SGHRS, CDR2 YFSETQ. CDR3 amino acids: CASSPNTDTQYF. The CDR3 coding sequence is TGCGCCAGCAGCCCCAACACAGATACGCAGTATTTT.